This TCR beta chain was sequenced for a study of cytomegalovirus exposure and HLA in healthy donors. From germline, CDR1 is SEHNR and CDR2 FQNEAQ (reference sequence). The CDR3 sequence is 14 residues long. The junction had 6 bases not matched to a gene; V was cut back by 5 bases and J by 6 bases. PCR primers comprised 60 Vbeta and 13 Jbeta primers. The protocol was immunoSEQ multiplex PCR, while the TCRdb copy is restricted to in-frame clones and leaves out a portion. The table shows around 150,000 clones, with 68% occurring only once. The specimen was PBMCs. The chain joins TRBV7-9 to TRBJ1-5, with 8 bases lining up with TRBD1. The sequence was obtained from a woman between 35 and 50 years old in good health and CMV-seropositive. The CDR3 DNA reads as TGTGCCAGCAGCAGCGACAGGGGTGTTCAGCCCCAGCATTTT. Residues: CASSSDRGVQPQHF.